A single T cell receptor beta chain is shown here with its context. Its antigen is still unknown. Method: immunoSEQ multiplex PCR; TCRdb's copy keeps in-frame clones and lacks some. The sample shows 100,000 to 120,000 clones, approximately 90% of them seen only once. Trimming left V 3 bases short and J 3 bases short, with 18 bases between. The germline CDR1 and CDR2 sequences are SGHNT and YYREEE (reference sequence). The CDR3 contains 16 residues. Every patient relapsed after autologous stem cell transplantation, and brentuximab vedotin exposure varied. The sample originates from a study of PD-1 blockade in classical Hodgkin lymphoma. Whole-study findings and limits: Nothing has yet pinned down what causes the repertoire differences, possibly disease activity or prior therapy.

The rearrangement uses TRBV5-4 and TRBJ1-1, with TRBD1 as a possible D gene (5 bases). This TCR came from a human donor with classical Hodgkin lymphoma. The source was peripheral blood mononuclear cells (PBMCs), collected before the second cycle of nivolumab. CDR3 sequence: CASSSYQGGAHTEAFF. The CDR3 bases are TGTGCCAGCAGCTCGTACCAGGGCGGGGCGCACACTGAAGCTTTCTTT.